These 29 T cell receptor beta chains share one sample of origin, sequenced in a study of identical twins. TCRdb re-called the 5' RACE reads through MiXCR, storing one row per CDR3 protein. The repertoire holds 550,000 to 700,000 distinct CDR3 sequences, with 21% as singletons. The same specimen was also included in a second study, on T cells expressing NK-cell markers.

The sequenced sample was PBMCs. All receptors derive from a woman aged 18-35 years in good health.

This clonotype was counted only a few times. The chain recombines TRBV18 with TRBJ2-5, with TRBD1 identical over 9 bases. Germline V gives CDR1 KGHSH, CDR2 LQKENI. The CDR3 covers 13 residues. V lost 8 bases to trimming and J lost 3 bases; unmatched junction nucleotides: 4. CDR3 in DNA: TGTGCCAGCAGTTGGACAGGGGAAGAGACCCAGTACTTC. Residues: CASSWTGEETQYF.

This clonotype showed up just a few times. The genes are TRBV3-1 and TRBJ2-7, with D possibly TRBD1 on 6 matching bases. Germline loops: CDR1 LGHDT, CDR2 YNNKEL (reference sequence). Trimming cost V 4 bases and J 2 bases, with 12 bases left between them. This CDR3 has 14 residues. CDR3 nucleotide sequence: TGTGCCAGCAGCCTCTTGGACAGCCCCTACGAGCAGTACTTC. It is translated as CASSLLDSPYEQYF.

This chain uses TRBV10-1 with TRBJ2-5; TRBD2 aligns across 9 bases. After removal of 4 bases from V and 5 bases from J, the junction contained 5 bases not matched to a gene. Germline V gene data show CDR1 as WNHNN and CDR2 as SYGVQD (reference sequence). The CDR3 loop spans 14 amino acids. The CDR3 region is CASSGSGSGETQYF. The CDR3 nucleotides read TGCGCCAGCAGTGGTAGCGGGAGCGGTGAGACCCAGTACTTC.

V is TRBV30 and J is TRBJ2-5, with 7 bases identical to TRBD2. This CDR3 region has 16 residues. Germline trimming cut 5 bases from V and 5 bases from J; bases unmatched to any gene: 17. The germline gives CDR1 GTSNPN, CDR2 SVGIG (reference sequence). The CDR3: CAWETRAGRAWETQYF. The CDR3 DNA reads TGTGCCTGGGAAACAAGGGCGGGGAGGGCCTGGGAGACCCAGTACTTC.

The chain combines TRBV12-3 or TRBV12-4 with TRBJ2-3, with TRBD2 identical over 9 bases. V was clipped by 3 bases and J by 4 bases; unmatched bases: 5. The CDR3 runs to 15 residues. DNA of the CDR3: TGTGCCAGCAGTTTTATGCGGGGGGGGTCAGATACGCAGTATTTT. Translating gives CASSFMRGGSDTQYF.

The chain joins TRBV7-6 to TRBJ2-5, with D perhaps TRBD2 (7 bases). Trimming stripped 1 base from V and 3 bases from J, with 12 bases between. The CDR3 sequence is 15 residues long. The germline CDR1 and CDR2 sequences are SGHVS and FNYEAQ. Here the CDR3 reads CASSLVGGGEETQYF. The CDR3 DNA is TGTGCCAGCAGCTTAGTTGGGGGGGGCGAAGAGACCCAGTACTTC. Full variable domain (missing parts from reference TRBV7-6 and TRBJ2-5): GAGVSQSPRYKVTKRGQDVALRCDPISGHVSLYWYRQALGQGPEFLTYFNYEAQQDKSGLPNDRFSAERPEGSISTLTIQRTEQRDSAMYRCASSLVGGGEETQYFGPGTRLLVL.

The chain employs TRBV5-1 and TRBJ2-7, with 9 bases fitting TRBD1. Germline V CDR1 and CDR2: SGHRS, YFSETQ. J was trimmed by 2 bases and V by 4 bases; bases with no gene match: 16. This CDR3 has 18 amino acids. CDR3 sequence reads: CASSPKGQGLLLTYEQYF. The CDR3 bases are TGCGCCAGCAGCCCCAAGGGACAGGGACTCCTGCTTACCTACGAGCAGTACTTC.

The DNA of the CDR3 is TGTGCCAGCAGCTTAGGTCACCCAGGTTCCCAGTACTTC. Its protein is CASSLGHPGSQYF. This sequence joins TRBV7-9 and TRBJ2-5; D remains unclear. The CDR3 has 13 amino acids. Germline values: CDR1 SEHNR, CDR2 FQNEAQ (reference sequence). Trimming cost V 1 base and J 9 bases, with 12 bases left between them.

There are a few counts of this clonotype. The chain couples TRBV5-5 to TRBJ1-1; D is ambiguous. The CDR3 is 14 amino acids. The ends were cut back, 0 bases at V and 1 base at J, with 7 bases in the middle. Looked up from germline, CDR1 is SGHKS and CDR2 is YYEKEE (reference sequence). The CDR3 loop is CASSLGVGNTEAFF. CDR3 bases: TGTGCCAGCAGCTTGGGGGTAGGGAACACTGAAGCTTTCTTT.

This clonotype showed up just a few times. The V and J genes are TRBV28 and TRBJ2-2; D is undetermined. The CDR3 runs 14 residues. Germline V CDR1 and CDR2: MDHEN, SYDVKM. Trimming stripped 6 bases from V and 4 bases from J, with 12 bases between. The chain's CDR3 is CASSRLAFTGELFF. The CDR3 DNA is TGTGCCAGCAGCCGTCTCGCTTTCACCGGGGAGCTGTTTTTT.

The chain couples TRBV12-3 or TRBV12-4 to TRBJ1-1, with D uncertain. V lost 5 bases to trimming and J lost 4 bases, with 11 bases between them. The CDR3 consists of 13 residues. CDR3 sequence: CASSPTGLTEAFF. DNA of the CDR3: TGTGCCAGCAGTCCTACCGGGCTCACTGAAGCTTTCTTT.

The chain recombines TRBV6-4 with TRBJ2-1, with TRBD1 matching 7 bases. The CDR3 sequence is 16 residues long. CDR1 MRHNA and CDR2 SNTAGT come from the germline V gene. With V trimmed by 3 bases and J by 2 bases, 7 bases remained unmatched. In DNA form, the CDR3 reads TGTGCCAGCAGTGAGGGCATAGGGGGCACCTACAATGAGCAGTTCTTC. It yields the protein CASSEGIGGTYNEQFF.

V gene TRBV11-3 combines with J gene TRBJ1-2, with 7 bases lining up with TRBD1. This CDR3 region has 15 residues. V lost 6 bases to trimming and J lost 4 bases; unmatched junction nucleotides: 11. Looked up from germline, CDR1 is SGHNT and CDR2 is YENEEA. CDR3 bases: TGTGCCAGCAGTTTTGGTCGACAGGGACTCTATGGCTACACCTTC. Its translation is CASSFGRQGLYGYTF.

The chain joins TRBV25-1 to TRBJ1-6, with D uncertain. This CDR3 contains 10 residues. The V and J ends lost 11 bases and 14 bases respectively, with 13 bases between them. In germline, CDR1 is MGHDK, CDR2 SYGVNS. CDR3 sequence reads: CAACCPALHF. As DNA, the CDR3 is TGTGCCGCCTGTTGCCCGGCCCTCCACTTT.

The chain recombines TRBV20-1 with TRBJ2-5; no reliable D call. V shed 2 bases and J shed 4 bases, with 14 bases lying between them. The CDR3 loop spans 14 amino acids. Germline loops: CDR1 DFQATT, CDR2 SNEGSKA (reference sequence). The CDR3 spells CSARLLASRETQYF. CDR3 in DNA: TGCAGTGCTAGATTGTTGGCCAGCCGAGAGACCCAGTACTTC.

This clonotype was observed a handful of times. The V call is TRBV30, the J call TRBJ2-3, with D uncertain. The germline gives CDR1 GTSNPN, CDR2 SVGIG (reference sequence). The V gene lost 2 bases and the J gene lost 5 bases, with 8 bases spanning the gap. The CDR3 spans 12 residues. The CDR3 DNA follows: TGTGCCTGGAGTAGCCTCAGAGATACGCAGTATTTT. Its translation is CAWSSLRDTQYF.

This clonotype has just a few counts. The rearrangement uses TRBV20-1 and TRBJ2-5; the match to TRBD2 covers 10 bases. Germline V gene lookup returns CDR1 DFQATT and CDR2 SNEGSKA (reference sequence). The V and J ends lost 0 bases and 5 bases, in that order; junction bases with no gene match: 9. This CDR3 has 16 residues. The CDR3 region is CSARDRGSGRHETQYF. The CDR3 nucleotides are TGCAGTGCTAGAGATCGAGGTAGCGGGAGGCACGAGACCCAGTACTTC.

The rearrangement uses TRBV10-2 and TRBJ1-2, with 8 bases identical to TRBD1. The V segment lost 8 bases and the J segment 8 bases; nucleotides outside the gene matches: 10. Germline V gene lookup returns CDR1 WSHSY and CDR2 SAAADI. The CDR3 consists of 13 residues. The CDR3 is CASGPTGVSGYTF. The CDR3 DNA is TGCGCCAGCGGACCGACAGGGGTGAGCGGCTACACCTTC.

There are a few counts of this clonotype. V is TRBV12-3 or TRBV12-4 and J is TRBJ1-5; a weak D match, TRBD1 (6 bases). The length of the CDR3 is 16 residues. V shed 3 bases and J shed 6 bases, with 18 bases lying between them. The CDR3 DNA is TGTGCCAGCAGTTTGGGTGGGGGCGCAGGTAGTCAGCCCCAGCATTTT. Its protein product is CASSLGGGAGSQPQHF.

This clonotype has only a few counts. The chain links TRBV20-1 to TRBJ2-1, with 8 bases matching TRBD2. This CDR3 is built from 13 residues. Germline V gene lookup returns CDR1 DFQATT and CDR2 SNEGSKA (reference sequence). For the CDR3, the DNA is TGCATCGTGCTCGGACTAGCCGCCAATGAGCAGTTCTTC. Translating gives CIVLGLAANEQFF.

V and J are TRBV11-2 and TRBJ2-1, with TRBD2 matching over 13 bases. Trimming took 2 bases from V and 1 from J; bases not matched to a gene: 2. The CDR3 length is 17 residues. The germline V gene encodes CDR1 SGHAT and CDR2 FQNNGV. CDR3 protein: CASSLWTSGRSYNEQFF. The CDR3 DNA reads TGTGCCAGCAGCTTATGGACTAGCGGGAGATCCTACAATGAGCAGTTCTTC.

This chain joins TRBV10-2 and TRBJ2-1; 13 bases agree with TRBD2. Germline CDR1 is WSHSY and CDR2 is SAAADI. J gave up 1 base and V 5 bases, and 8 bases lay outside the gene matches. The CDR3 is made up of 18 amino acids. The CDR3 DNA follows: TGCGCCAGCAGTCAACTAGCGGGAGGGCCGAGATCCTACAATGAGCAGTTCTTC. Translation: CASSQLAGGPRSYNEQFF.

The chain combines TRBV20-1 with TRBJ1-2; D might be TRBD1 (5 bases). Between the trimmed V and J ends, which lost 6 bases and 2 bases, there was a span of 16 bases. Germline V gene data show CDR1 as DFQATT and CDR2 as SNEGSKA (reference sequence). The CDR3 is 14 amino acids. CDR3: CSARGGTDNYGYTF. The CDR3 DNA follows: TGCAGTGCCCGCGGCGGGACGGACAACTATGGCTACACCTTC.

This rearrangement joins TRBV27 to TRBJ2-1; 11 bases fit TRBD2. The CDR3 runs 15 residues. From germline, CDR1 is MNHEY and CDR2 SMNVEV (reference sequence). Unmatched junction bases numbered 5, after V lost 6 bases and J lost 4 bases. The CDR3 loop reads CASRGLAEEYNEQFF. CDR3 DNA: TGTGCCAGCAGGGGACTAGCGGAGGAATACAATGAGCAGTTCTTC.

This rearrangement joins TRBV9 to TRBJ1-6; possibly TRBD1 for D (5 bases). CDR3 size: 14 residues. Germline V CDR1 and CDR2: SGDLS, YYNGEE. Trimming took 4 bases from V and 10 from J, leaving 15 bases between them. CDR3 loop: CASSSPFGGSPLHF. DNA of the CDR3: TGTGCCAGCAGCTCCCCTTTTGGGGGGTCACCCCTCCACTTT.

In this sample, this clonotype turned up many times. This chain uses TRBV6-5 with TRBJ1-1; D remains ambiguous. Deletions cut 0 bases from V and 6 bases from J, with 11 bases between. Per germline, CDR1 MNHEY and CDR2 SVGAGI. There are 14 residues in the CDR3. The CDR3 here is CASSYSRLGSEAFF. The CDR3 DNA sequence: TGTGCCAGCAGTTACTCGAGGCTCGGCTCTGAAGCTTTCTTT.

The chain carries TRBV7-3 and TRBJ1-6; D ambiguous. With 3 bases removed from V and 7 bases from J, the gap between germline ends came to 10 bases. This CDR3 comprises 14 residues. The germline gives CDR1 SGHTA, CDR2 FQGTGA. CDR3 loop: CASSLELGNSPLHF. CDR3 coding DNA: TGTGCCAGCAGCTTGGAACTAGGGAATTCACCCCTCCACTTT.

The chain employs TRBV10-3 and TRBJ1-5; TRBD1 agrees at 7 bases. Germline V CDR1 and CDR2: ENHRY, SYGVKD. V shed 4 bases, J shed 5 bases, and the junction held 5 bases outside the gene matches. The CDR3 spans 14 residues. DNA for the CDR3: TGTGCCATCAGTGGAGGGCAGGGGGATCAGCCCCAGCATTTT. It is translated as CAISGGQGDQPQHF.

This clonotype came up many times. V is TRBV12-3 or TRBV12-4 and J is TRBJ2-1; D is unclear. V was trimmed by 2 bases and J by 8 bases, leaving 10 bases between them. This CDR3 region has 13 residues. In DNA, the CDR3 is TGTGCCAGCAGTTTAAACTCCCTCTATGAGCAGTTCTTC. Its translation: CASSLNSLYEQFF.